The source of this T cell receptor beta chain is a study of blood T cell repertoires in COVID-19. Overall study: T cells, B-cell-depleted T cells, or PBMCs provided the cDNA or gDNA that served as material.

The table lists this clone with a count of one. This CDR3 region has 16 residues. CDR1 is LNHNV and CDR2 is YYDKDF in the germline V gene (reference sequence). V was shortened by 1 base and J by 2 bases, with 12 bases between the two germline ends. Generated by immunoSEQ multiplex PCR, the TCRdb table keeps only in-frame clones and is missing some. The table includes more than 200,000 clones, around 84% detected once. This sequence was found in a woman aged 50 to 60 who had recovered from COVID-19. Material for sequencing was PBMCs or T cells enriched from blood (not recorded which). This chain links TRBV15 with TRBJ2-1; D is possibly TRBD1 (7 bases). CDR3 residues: CATSRGSGGPYNEQFF. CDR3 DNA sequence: TGTGCCACCAGCAGAGGTTCAGGGGGGCCCTACAATGAGCAGTTCTTC.